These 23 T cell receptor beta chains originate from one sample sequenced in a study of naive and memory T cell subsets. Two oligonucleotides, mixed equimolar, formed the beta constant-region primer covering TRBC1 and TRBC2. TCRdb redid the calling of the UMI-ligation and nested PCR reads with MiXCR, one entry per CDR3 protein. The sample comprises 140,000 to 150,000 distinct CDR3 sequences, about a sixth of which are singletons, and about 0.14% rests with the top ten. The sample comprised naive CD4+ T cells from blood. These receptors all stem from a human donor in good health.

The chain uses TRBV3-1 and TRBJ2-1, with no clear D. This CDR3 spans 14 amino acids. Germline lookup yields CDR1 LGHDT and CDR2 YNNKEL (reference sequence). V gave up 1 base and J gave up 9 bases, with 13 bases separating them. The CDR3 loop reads CASSQVQGNGEQFF. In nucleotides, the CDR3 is TGTGCCAGCAGCCAAGTCCAAGGGAACGGTGAGCAGTTCTTC.

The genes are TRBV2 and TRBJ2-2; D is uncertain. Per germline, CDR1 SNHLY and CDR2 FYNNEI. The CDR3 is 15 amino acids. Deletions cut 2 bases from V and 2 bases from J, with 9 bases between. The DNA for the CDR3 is TGTGCCAGCAGTGAACTGTGGCCAAACACCGGGGAGCTGTTTTTT. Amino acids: CASSELWPNTGELFF. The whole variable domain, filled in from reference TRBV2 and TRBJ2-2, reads EPEVTQTPSHQVTQMGQEVILRCVPISNHLYFYWYRQILGQKVEFLVSFYNNEISEKSEIFDDQFSVERPDGSNFTLKIRSTKLEDSAMYFCASSELWPNTGELFFGEGSRLTVL.

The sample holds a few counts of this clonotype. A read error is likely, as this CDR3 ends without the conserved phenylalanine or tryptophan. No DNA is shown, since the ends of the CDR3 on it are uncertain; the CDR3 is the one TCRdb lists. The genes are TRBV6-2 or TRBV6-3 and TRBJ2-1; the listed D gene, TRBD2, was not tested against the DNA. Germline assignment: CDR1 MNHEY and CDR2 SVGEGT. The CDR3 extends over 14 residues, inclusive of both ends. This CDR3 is CASSHPTSGPLPTL.

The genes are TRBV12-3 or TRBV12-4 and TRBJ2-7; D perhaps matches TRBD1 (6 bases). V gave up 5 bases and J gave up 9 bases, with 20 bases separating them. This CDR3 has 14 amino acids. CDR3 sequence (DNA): TGTGCCAGCAGTCTAGAAAACAGGGCAACCGGGCAGTACTTC. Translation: CASSLENRATGQYF.

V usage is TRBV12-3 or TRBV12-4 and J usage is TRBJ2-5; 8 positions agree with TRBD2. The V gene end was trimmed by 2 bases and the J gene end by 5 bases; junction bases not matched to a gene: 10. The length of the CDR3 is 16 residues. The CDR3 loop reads CASSLYQREYGETQYF. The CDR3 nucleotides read TGTGCCAGCAGTTTATACCAGCGGGAGTACGGTGAGACCCAGTACTTC.

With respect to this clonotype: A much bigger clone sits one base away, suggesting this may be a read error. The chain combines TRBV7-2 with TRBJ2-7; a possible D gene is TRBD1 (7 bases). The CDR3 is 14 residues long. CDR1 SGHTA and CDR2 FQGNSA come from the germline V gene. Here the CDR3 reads CGSSPGGGPYEQYF. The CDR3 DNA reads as TGTGGCAGCAGCCCAGGGGGAGGCCCCTACGAGCAGTACTTC.

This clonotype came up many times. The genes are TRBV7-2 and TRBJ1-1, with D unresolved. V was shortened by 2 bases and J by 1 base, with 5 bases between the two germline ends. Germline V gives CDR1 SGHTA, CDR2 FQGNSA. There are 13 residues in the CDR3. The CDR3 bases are TGTGCCAGCAGCTTAAAGGAGAACACTGAAGCTTTCTTT. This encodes CASSLKENTEAFF.

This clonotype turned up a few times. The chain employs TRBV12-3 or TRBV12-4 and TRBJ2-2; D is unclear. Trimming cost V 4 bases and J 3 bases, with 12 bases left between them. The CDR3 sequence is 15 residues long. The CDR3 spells CASSSSRSHTGELFF. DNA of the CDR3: TGTGCCAGCAGTTCCTCGCGGTCTCACACCGGGGAGCTGTTTTTT.

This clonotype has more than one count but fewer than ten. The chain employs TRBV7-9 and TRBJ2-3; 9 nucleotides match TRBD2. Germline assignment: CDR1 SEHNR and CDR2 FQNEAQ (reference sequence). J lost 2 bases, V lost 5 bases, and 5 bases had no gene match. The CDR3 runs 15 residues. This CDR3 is CASSISGGSTDTQYF. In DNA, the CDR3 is TGTGCCAGCAGCATTAGCGGGGGATCCACAGATACGCAGTATTTT.

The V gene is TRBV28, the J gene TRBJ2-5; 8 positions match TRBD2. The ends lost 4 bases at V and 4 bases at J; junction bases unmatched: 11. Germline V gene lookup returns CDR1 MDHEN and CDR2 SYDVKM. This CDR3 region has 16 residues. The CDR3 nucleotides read TGTGCCAGCAGTTCCCCAGCGGGAGTGCATGGAGAGACCCAGTACTTC. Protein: CASSSPAGVHGETQYF. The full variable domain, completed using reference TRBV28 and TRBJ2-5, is DVKVTQSSRYLVKRTGEKVFLECVQDMDHENMFWYRQDPGLGLRLIYFSYDVKMKEKGDIPEGYSVSREKKERFSLILESASTNQTSMYLCASSSPAGVHGETQYFGPGTRLLVL.

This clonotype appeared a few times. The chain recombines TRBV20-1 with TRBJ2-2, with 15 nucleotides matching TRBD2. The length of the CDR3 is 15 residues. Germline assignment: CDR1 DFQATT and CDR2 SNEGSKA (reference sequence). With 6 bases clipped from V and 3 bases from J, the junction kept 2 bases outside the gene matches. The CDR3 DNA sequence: TGCAGTGCCCGGACTAGCGGGAGGGACACCGGGGAGCTGTTTTTT. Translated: CSARTSGRDTGELFF.

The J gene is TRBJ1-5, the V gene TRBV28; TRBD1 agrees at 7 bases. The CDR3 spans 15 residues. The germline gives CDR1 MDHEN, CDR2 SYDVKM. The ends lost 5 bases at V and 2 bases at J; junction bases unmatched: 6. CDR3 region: CASSTGQLGNQPQHF. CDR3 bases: TGTGCCAGCAGTACGGGACAGTTAGGCAATCAGCCCCAGCATTTT.

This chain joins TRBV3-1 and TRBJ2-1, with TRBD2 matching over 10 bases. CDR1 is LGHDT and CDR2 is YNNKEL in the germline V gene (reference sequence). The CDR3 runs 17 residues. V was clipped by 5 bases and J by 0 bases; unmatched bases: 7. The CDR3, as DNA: TGTGCCAGCAGCGTTCGGACTAGCGGAAGCTCCTACAATGAGCAGTTCTTC. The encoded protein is CASSVRTSGSSYNEQFF.

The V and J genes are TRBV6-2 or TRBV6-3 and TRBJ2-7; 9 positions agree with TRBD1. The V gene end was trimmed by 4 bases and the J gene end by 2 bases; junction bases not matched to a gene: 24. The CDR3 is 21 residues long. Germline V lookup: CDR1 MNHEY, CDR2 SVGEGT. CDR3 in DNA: TGTGCCAGCAGTTGGTACCGTGACCGGGACAGGGAACCGACGACCCCCTACGAGCAGTACTTC. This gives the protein CASSWYRDRDREPTTPYEQYF.

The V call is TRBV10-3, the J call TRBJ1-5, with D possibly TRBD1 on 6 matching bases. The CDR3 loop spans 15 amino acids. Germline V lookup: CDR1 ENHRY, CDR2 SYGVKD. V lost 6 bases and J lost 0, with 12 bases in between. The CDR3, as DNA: TGTGCCATCAGGTCGTCAGGGGATAGCAATCAGCCCCAGCATTTT. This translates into CAIRSSGDSNQPQHF.

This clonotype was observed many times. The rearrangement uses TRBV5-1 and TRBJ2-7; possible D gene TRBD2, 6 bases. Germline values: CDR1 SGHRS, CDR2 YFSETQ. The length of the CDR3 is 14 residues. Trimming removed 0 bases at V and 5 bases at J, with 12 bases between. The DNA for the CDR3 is TGCGCCAGCAGCTTGGCGGGACTTACCAACGAGCAGTACTTC. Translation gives CASSLAGLTNEQYF.

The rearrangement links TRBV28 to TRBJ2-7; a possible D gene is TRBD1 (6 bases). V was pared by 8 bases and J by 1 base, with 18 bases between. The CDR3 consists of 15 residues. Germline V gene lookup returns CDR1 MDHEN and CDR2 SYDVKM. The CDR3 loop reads CASVPLGGASYEQYF. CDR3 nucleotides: TGTGCCAGCGTCCCTCTAGGGGGAGCTTCCTACGAGCAGTACTTC.

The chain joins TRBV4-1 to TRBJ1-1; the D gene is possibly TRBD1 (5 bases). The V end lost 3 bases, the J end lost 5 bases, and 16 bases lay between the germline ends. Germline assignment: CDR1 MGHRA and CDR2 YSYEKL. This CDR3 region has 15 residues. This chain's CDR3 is CASSHPIQGDTEAFF. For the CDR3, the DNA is TGCGCCAGCAGCCACCCTATCCAAGGGGATACTGAAGCTTTCTTT.

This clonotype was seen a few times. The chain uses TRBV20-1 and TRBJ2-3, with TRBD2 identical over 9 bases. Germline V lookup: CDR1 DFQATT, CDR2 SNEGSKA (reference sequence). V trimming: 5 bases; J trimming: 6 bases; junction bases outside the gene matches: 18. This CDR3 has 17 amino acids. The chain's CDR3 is CSARRRGAGGVRDTQYF. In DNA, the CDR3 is TGCAGTGCTCGGCGACGGGGAGCGGGAGGTGTCCGGGATACGCAGTATTTT.

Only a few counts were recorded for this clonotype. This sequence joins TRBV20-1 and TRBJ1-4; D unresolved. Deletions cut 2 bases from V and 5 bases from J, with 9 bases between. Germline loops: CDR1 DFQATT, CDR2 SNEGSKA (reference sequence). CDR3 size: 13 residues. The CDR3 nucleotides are TGCAGTGCTAGACGGGCCGGGAATGAAAAACTGTTTTTT. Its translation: CSARRAGNEKLFF.

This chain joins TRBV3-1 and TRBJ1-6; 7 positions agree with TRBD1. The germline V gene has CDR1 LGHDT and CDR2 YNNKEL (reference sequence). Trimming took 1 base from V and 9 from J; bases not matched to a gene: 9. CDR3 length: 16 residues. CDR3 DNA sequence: TGTGCCAGCAGCCAAGGTAGTCGACAGGGCCTTTCACCCCTCCACTTT. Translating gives CASSQGSRQGLSPLHF.

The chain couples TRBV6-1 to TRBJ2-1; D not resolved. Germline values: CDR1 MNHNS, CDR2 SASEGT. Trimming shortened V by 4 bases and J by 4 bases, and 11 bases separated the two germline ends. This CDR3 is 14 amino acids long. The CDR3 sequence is CASSVRTEYNEQFF. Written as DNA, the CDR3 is TGTGCCAGCAGTGTCAGAACAGAGTACAATGAGCAGTTCTTC.

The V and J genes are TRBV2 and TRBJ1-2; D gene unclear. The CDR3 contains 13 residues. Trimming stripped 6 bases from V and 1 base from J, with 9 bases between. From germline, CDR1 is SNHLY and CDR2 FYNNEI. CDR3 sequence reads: CASSAGFNYGYTF. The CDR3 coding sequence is TGTGCCAGCAGCGCAGGTTTTAACTATGGCTACACCTTC.